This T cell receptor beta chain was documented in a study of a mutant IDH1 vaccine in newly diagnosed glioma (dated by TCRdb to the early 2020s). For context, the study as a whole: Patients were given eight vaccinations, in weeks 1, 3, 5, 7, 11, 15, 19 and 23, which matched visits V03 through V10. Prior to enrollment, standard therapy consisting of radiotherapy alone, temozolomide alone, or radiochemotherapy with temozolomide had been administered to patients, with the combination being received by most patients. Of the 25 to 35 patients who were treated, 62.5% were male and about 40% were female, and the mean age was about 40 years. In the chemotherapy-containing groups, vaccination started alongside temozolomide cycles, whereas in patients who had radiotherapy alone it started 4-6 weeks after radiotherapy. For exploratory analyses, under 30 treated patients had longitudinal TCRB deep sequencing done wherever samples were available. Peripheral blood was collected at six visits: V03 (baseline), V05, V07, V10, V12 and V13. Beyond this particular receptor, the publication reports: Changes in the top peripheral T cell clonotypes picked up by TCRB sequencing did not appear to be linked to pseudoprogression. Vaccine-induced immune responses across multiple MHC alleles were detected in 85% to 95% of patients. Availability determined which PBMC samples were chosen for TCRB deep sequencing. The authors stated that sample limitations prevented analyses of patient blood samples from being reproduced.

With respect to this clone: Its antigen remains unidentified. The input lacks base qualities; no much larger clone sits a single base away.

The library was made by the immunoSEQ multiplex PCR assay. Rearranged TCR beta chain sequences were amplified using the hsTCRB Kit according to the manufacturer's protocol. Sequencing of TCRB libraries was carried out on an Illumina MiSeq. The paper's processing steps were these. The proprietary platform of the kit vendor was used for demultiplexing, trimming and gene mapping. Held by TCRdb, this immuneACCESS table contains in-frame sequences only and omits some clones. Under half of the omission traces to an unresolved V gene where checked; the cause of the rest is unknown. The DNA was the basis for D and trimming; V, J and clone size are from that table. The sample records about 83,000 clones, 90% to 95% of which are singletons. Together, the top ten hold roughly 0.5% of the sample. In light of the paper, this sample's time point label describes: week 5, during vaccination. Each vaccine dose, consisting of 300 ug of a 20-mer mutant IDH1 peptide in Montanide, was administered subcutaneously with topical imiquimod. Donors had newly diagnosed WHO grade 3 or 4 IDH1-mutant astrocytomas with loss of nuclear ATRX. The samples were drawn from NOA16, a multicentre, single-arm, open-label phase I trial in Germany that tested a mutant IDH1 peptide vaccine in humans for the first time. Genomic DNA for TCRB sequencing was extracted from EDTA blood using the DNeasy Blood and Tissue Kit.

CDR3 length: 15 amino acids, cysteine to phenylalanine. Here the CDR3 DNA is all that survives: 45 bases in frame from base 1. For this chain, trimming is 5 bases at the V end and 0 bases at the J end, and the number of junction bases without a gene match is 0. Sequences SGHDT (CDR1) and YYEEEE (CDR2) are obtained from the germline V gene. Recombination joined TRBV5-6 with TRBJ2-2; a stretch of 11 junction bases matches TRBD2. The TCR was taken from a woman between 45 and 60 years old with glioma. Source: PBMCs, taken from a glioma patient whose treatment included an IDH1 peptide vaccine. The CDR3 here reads CASRLAGANTGELFF. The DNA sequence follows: TGTGCCAGCAGACTAGCGGGAGCGAACACCGGGGAGCTGTTTTTT.